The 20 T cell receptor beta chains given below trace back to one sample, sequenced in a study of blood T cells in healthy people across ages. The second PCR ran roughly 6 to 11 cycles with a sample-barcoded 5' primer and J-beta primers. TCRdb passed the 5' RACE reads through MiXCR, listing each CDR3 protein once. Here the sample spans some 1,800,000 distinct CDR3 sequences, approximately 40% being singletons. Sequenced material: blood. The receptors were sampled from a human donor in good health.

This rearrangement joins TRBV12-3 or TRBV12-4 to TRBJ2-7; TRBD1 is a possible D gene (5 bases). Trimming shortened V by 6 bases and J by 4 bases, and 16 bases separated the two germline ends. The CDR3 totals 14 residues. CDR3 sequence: CASSPRAYCYEQYF. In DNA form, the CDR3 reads TGTGCCAGCAGCCCCAGGGCTTACTGTTACGAGCAGTACTTC.

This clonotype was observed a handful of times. CDR3 sequence reads: CASSKDGPREQFF. CDR3 DNA: TGTGCCAGCAGTAAGGACGGACCCAGGGAGCAGTTCTTC. The chain carries TRBV6-5 and TRBJ2-1; no clear D gene. Germline assignment: CDR1 MNHEY and CDR2 SVGAGI. V shed 5 bases and J shed 10 bases, with 15 bases lying between them. This CDR3 is built from 13 residues.

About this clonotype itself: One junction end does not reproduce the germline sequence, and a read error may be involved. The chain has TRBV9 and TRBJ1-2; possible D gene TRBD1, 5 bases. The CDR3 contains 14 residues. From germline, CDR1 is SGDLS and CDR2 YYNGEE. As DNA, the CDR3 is TGTGCCAGCAGCGTGGGTTACCGGGACTATGGCCACACCTTC. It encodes CASSVGYRDYGHTF.

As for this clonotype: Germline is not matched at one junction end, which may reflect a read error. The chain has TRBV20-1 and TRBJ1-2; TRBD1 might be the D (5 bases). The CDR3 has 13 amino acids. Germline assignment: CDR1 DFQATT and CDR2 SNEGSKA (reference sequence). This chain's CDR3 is CSARDDSLYGYTF. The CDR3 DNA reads TGTAGTGCTAGAGATGACAGCCTCTATGGCTACACCTTC.

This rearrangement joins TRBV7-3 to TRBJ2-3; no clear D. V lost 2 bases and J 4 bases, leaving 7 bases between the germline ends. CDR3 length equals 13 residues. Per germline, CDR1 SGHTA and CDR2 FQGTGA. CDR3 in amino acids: CASSLADADTQYF. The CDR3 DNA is TGTGCCAGCAGCTTAGCGGACGCAGATACGCAGTATTTT.

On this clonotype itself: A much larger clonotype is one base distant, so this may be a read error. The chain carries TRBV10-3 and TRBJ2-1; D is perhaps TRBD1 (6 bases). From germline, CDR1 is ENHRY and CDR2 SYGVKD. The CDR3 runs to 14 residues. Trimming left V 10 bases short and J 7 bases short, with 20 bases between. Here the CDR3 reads CATTGRKDLNEQFF. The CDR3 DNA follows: TGTGCCACCACAGGGCGCAAGGACCTAAATGAGCAGTTCTTC.

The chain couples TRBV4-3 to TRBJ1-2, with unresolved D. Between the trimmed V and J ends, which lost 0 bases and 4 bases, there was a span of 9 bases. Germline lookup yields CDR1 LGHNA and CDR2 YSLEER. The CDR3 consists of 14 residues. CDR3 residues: CASSQERAFYGYTF. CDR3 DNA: TGCGCCAGCAGCCAAGAACGAGCCTTCTATGGCTACACCTTC.

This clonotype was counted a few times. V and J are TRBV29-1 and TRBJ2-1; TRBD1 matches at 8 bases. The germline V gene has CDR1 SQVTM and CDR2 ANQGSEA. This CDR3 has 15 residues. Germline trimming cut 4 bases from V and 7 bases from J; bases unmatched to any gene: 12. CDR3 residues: CSVADRVFLRNEQFF. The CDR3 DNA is TGCAGCGTTGCGGACAGGGTGTTTCTTAGGAATGAGCAGTTCTTC.

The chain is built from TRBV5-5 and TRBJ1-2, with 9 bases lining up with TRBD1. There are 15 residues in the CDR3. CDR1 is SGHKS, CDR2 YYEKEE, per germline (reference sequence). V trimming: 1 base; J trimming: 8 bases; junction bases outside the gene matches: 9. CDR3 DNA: TGTGCCAGCAGCTTGAGCGCTAGGACAGGGGAAGGCTACACCTTC. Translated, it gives CASSLSARTGEGYTF.

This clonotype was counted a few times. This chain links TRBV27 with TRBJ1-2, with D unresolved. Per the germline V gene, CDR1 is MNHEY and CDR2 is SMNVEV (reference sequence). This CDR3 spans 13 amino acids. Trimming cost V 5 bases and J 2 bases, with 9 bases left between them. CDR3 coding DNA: TGTGCCAGCAGTGTCCGGGTCAACTATGGCTACACCTTC. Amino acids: CASSVRVNYGYTF.

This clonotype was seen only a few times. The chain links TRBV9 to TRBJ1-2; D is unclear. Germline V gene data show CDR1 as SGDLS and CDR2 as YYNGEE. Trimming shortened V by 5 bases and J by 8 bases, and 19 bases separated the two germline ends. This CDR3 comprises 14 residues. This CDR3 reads CASSPEGTTGGYTF. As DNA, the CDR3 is TGTGCCAGCAGTCCGGAGGGAACGACGGGGGGCTACACCTTC.

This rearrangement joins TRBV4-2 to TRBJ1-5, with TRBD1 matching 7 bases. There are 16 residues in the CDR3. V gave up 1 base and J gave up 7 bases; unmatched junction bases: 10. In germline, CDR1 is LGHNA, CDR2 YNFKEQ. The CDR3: CASSQGATEGGQPQHF. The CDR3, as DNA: TGTGCCAGCAGCCAAGGGGCGACAGAAGGGGGCCAGCCCCAGCATTTT.

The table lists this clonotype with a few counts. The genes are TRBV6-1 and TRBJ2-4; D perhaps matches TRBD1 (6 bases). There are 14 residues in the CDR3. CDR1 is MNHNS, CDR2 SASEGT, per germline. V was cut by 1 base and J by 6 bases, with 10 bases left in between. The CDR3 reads CASSEGGHANIQYF. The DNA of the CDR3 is TGTGCCAGCAGTGAAGGGGGACACGCAAACATTCAGTACTTC.

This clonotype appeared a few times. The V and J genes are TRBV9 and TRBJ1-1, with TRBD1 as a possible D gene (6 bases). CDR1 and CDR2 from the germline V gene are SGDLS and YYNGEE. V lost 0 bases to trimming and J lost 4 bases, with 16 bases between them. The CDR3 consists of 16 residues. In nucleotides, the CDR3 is TGTGCCAGCAGCGTAGCGGGACACCCAGGAGGCACTGAAGCTTTCTTT. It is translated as CASSVAGHPGGTEAFF.

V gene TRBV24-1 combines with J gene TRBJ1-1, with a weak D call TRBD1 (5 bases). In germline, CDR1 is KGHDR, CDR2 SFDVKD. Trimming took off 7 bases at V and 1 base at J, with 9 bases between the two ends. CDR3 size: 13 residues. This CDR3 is CATRNTGNTEAFF. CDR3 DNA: TGTGCCACCAGGAATACAGGGAACACTGAAGCTTTCTTT.

CDR3 amino acids: CASQTTDTQYF. CDR3 nucleotides: TGCGCCAGCCAGACCACAGATACGCAGTATTTT. The V and J genes are TRBV4-1 and TRBJ2-3; D ambiguous. V dropped 8 bases and J dropped 2 bases, with 5 bases sitting between them. The CDR3 covers 11 residues. The germline V gene has CDR1 MGHRA and CDR2 YSYEKL.

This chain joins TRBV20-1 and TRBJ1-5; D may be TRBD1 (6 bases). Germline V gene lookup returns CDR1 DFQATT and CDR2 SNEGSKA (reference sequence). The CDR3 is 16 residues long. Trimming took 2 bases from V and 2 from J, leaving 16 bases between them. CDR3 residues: CSARPPGDGGNQPQHF. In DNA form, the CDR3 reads TGCAGTGCTAGACCCCCAGGGGACGGAGGCAATCAGCCCCAGCATTTT.

The CDR3 spells CASSLGDRRDTQYF. CDR3 DNA sequence: TGTGCCAGCAGCTTAGGCGACAGAAGAGATACGCAGTATTTT. The chain combines TRBV11-3 with TRBJ2-3; a possible D gene is TRBD1 (5 bases). Germline lookup yields CDR1 SGHNT and CDR2 YENEEA. This CDR3 is built from 14 residues. Trimming pared 1 base from V and 5 bases from J, leaving 10 bases between.

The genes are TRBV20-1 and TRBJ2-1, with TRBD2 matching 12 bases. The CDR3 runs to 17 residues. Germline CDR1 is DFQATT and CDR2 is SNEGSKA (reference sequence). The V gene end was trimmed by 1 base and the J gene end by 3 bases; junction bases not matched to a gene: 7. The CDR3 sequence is CSARARLAGVNYNEQFF. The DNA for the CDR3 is TGCAGTGCTAGAGCCCGACTAGCGGGGGTGAACTACAATGAGCAGTTCTTC.

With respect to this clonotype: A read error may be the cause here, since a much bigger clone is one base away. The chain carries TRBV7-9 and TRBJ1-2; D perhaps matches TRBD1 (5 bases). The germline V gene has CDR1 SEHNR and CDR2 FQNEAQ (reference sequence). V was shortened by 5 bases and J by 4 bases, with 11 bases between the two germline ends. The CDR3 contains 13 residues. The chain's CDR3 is CASSPRESYGYTF. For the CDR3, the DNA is TGTGCCAGCAGCCCCAGGGAGAGCTATGGCTACACCTTC.